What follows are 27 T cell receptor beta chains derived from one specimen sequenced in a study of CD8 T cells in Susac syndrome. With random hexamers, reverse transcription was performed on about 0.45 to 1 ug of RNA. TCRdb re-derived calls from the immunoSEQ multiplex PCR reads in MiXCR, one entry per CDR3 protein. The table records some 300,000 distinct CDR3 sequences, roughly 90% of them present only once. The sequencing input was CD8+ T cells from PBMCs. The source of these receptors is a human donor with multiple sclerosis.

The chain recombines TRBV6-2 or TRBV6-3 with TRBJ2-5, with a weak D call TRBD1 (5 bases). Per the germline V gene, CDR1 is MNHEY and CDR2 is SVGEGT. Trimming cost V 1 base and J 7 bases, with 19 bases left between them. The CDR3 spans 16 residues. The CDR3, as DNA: TGTGCCAGCAGTTACTTCGGTGATGGACACCAAAGGACCCAGTACTTC. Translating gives CASSYFGDGHQRTQYF.

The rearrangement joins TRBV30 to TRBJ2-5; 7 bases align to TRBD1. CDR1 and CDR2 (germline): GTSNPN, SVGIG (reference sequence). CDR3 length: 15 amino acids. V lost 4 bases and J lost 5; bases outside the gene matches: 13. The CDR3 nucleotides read TGTGCCTGGACCACAACCCGGGACAGTAGGGAGACCCAGTACTTC. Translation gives CAWTTTRDSRETQYF.

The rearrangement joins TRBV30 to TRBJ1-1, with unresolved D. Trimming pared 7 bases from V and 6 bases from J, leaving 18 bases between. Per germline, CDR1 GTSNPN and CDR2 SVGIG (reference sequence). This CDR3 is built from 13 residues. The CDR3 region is CALADTNPPEAFF. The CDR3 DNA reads TGTGCCTTAGCAGACACGAACCCACCTGAAGCTTTCTTT.

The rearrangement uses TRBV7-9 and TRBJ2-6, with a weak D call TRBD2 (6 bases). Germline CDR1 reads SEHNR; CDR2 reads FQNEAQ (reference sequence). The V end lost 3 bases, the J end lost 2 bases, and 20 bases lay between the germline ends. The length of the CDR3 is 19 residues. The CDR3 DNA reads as TGTGCCAGCAGCTTGGGGGACTGGAGTTACGAGGCTGGGGCCAACGTCCTGACTTTC. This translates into CASSLGDWSYEAGANVLTF.

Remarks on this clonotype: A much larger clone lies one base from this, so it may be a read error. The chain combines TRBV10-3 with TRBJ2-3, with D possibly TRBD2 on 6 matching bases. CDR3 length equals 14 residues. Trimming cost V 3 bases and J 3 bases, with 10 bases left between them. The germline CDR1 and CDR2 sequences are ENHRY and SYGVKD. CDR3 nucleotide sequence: TGTGCCATCAGTGACGGGGGAGAGACAGATACGCAGTATTTT. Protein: CAISDGGETDTQYF.

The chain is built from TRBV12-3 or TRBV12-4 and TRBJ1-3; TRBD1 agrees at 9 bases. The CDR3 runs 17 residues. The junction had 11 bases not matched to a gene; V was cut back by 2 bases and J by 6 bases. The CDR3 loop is CASSLMWGTGTENTIYF. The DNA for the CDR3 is TGTGCCAGCAGTTTAATGTGGGGGACAGGGACTGAAAACACCATATATTTT.

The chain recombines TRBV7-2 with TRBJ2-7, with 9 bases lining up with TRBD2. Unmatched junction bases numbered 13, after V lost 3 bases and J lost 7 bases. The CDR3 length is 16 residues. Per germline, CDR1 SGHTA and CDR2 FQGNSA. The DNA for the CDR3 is TGTGCCAGCAGCTTCGGCGTGGCGGGAGGGGGTAGTGAGCAGTACTTC. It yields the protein CASSFGVAGGGSEQYF.

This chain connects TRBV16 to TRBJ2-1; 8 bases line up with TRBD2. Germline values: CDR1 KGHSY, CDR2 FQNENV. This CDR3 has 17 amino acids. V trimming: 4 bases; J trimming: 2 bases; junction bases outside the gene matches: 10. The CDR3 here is CASSREVGLATYNEQFF. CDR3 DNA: TGTGCCAGCAGCCGGGAGGTAGGACTAGCCACCTACAATGAGCAGTTCTTC.

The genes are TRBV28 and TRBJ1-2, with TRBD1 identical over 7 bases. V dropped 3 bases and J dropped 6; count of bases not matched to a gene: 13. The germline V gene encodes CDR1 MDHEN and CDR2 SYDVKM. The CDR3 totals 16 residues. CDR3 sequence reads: CASSFRGGTASDGYTF. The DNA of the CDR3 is TGTGCCAGCAGTTTTAGGGGAGGGACAGCCAGCGATGGCTACACCTTC.

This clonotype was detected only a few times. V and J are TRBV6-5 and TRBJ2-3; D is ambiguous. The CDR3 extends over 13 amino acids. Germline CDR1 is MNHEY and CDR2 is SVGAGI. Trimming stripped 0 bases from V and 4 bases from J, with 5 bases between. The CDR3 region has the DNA TGTGCCAGCAGTTACTCGAGGCCAGATACGCAGTATTTT. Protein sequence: CASSYSRPDTQYF.

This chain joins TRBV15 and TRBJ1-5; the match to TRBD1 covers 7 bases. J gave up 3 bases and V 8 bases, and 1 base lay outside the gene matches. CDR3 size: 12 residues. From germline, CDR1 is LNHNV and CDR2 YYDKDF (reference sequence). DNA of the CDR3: TGTGCCACCGGGACAGTCAATCAGCCCCAGCATTTT. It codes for CATGTVNQPQHF.

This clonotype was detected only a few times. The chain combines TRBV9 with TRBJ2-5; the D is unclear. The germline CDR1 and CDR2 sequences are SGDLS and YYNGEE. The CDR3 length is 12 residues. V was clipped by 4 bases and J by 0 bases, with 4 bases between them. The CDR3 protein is CASSSDQETQYF. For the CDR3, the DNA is TGTGCCAGCAGCTCCGACCAAGAGACCCAGTACTTC.

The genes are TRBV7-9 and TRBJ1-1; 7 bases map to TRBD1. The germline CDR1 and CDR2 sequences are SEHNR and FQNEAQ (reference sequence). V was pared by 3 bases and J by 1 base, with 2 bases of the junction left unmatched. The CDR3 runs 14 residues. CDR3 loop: CASSFPGGNTEAFF. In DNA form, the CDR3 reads TGTGCCAGCAGCTTCCCAGGGGGGAACACTGAAGCTTTCTTT.

As DNA, the CDR3 is TGTGCCAGCAGTCCCCCCGGGACAGGTTACGAGCAGTACTTC. It encodes CASSPPGTGYEQYF. The chain is built from TRBV28 and TRBJ2-7; 8 bases line up with TRBD1. J was trimmed by 4 bases and V by 5 bases; bases with no gene match: 7. The CDR3 is 14 residues long. Germline values: CDR1 MDHEN, CDR2 SYDVKM.

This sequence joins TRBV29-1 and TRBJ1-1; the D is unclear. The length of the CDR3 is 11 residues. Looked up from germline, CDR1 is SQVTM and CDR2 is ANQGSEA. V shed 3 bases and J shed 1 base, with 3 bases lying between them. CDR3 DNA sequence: TGCAGCGTTGATGCGAACACTGAAGCTTTCTTT. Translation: CSVDANTEAFF.

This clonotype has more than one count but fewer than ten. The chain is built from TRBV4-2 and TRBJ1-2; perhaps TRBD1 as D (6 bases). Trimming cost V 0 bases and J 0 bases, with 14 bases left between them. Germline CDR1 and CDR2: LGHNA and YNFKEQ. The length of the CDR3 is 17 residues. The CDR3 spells CASSQEPGEITNYGYTF. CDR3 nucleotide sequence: TGTGCCAGCAGCCAAGAACCAGGGGAAATAACTAACTATGGCTACACCTTC.

The CDR3 region is CASSWQGPNEKLFF. DNA for the CDR3: TGTGCCAGCAGCTGGCAGGGACCAAATGAAAAACTGTTTTTT. The V and J genes are TRBV7-9 and TRBJ1-4, with a tentative D call TRBD1 (5 bases). The CDR3 runs to 14 residues. With 4 bases removed from V and 5 bases from J, the gap between germline ends came to 11 bases. CDR1 is SEHNR, CDR2 FQNEAQ, per germline (reference sequence).

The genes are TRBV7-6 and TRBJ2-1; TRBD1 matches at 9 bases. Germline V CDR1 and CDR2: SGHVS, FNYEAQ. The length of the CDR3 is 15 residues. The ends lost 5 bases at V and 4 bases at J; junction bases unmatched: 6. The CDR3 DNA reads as TGTGCCAGCAGCGAAACAGGGGGCGGATACAATGAGCAGTTCTTC. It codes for CASSETGGGYNEQFF.

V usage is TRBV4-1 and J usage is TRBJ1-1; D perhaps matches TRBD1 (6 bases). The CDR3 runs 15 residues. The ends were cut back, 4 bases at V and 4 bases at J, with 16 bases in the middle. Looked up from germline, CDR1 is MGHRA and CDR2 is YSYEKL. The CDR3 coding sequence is TGCGCCAGCAGCCCCTTCAGGGGAGGGGGCACTGAAGCTTTCTTT. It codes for CASSPFRGGGTEAFF.

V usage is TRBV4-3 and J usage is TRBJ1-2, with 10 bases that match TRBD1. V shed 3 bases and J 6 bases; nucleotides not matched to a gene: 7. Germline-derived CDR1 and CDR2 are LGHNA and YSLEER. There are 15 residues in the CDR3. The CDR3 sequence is CASSHPGQGSNGYTF. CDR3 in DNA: TGCGCCAGCAGCCATCCGGGACAGGGGTCAAATGGCTACACCTTC.

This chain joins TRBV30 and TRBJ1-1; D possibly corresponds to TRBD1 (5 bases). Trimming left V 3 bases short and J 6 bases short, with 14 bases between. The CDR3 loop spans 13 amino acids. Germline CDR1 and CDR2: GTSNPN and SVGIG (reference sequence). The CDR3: CAWRGEGRSEAFF. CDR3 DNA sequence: TGTGCCTGGAGAGGAGAGGGACGGTCTGAAGCTTTCTTT.

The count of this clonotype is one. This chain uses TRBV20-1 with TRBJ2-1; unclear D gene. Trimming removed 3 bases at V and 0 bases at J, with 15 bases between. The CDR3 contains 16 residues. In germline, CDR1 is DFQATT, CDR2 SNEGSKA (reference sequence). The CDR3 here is CSARPKGRSSYNEQFF. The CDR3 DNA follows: TGCAGTGCTAGGCCCAAGGGCCGCAGCTCCTACAATGAGCAGTTCTTC.

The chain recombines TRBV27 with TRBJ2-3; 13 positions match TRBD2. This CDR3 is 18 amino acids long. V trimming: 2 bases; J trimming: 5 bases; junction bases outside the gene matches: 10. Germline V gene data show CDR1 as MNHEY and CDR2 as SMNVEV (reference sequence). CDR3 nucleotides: TGTGCCAGCAGTTTACTACTAGCGGGGGGGCTCACCCTAGATACGCAGTATTTT. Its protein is CASSLLLAGGLTLDTQYF.

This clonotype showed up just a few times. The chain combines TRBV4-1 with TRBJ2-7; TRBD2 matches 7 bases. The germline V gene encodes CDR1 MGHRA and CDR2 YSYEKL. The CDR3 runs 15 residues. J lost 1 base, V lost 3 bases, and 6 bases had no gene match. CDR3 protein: CASSQGEGESYEQYF. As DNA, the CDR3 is TGCGCCAGCAGCCAGGGGGAGGGAGAGTCCTACGAGCAGTACTTC.

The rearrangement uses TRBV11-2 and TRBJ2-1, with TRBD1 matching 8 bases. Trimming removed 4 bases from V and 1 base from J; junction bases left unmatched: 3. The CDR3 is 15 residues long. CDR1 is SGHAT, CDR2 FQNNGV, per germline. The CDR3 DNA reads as TGTGCCAGCAGCTCCTACAGGGGGTCCTACAATGAGCAGTTCTTC. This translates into CASSSYRGSYNEQFF.

CDR3 nucleotide sequence: TGTGCCAGCAGCGTGGCCGGAGGTAGGGGTTTCGATGAGCAGTTCTTC. Residues: CASSVAGGRGFDEQFF. The chain is built from TRBV9 and TRBJ2-1; D tentatively fits TRBD1 or TRBD2 (5 bases each). CDR3 length: 16 amino acids. Germline V gene data show CDR1 as SGDLS and CDR2 as YYNGEE. V gave up 2 bases and J gave up 8 bases, with 20 bases separating them.

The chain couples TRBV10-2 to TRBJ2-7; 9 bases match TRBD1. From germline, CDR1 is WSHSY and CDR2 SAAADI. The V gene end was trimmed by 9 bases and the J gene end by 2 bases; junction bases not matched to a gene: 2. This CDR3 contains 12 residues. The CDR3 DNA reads TGCGCCAGTACAGGGGGCGCCTACGAGCAGTACTTC. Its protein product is CASTGGAYEQYF.